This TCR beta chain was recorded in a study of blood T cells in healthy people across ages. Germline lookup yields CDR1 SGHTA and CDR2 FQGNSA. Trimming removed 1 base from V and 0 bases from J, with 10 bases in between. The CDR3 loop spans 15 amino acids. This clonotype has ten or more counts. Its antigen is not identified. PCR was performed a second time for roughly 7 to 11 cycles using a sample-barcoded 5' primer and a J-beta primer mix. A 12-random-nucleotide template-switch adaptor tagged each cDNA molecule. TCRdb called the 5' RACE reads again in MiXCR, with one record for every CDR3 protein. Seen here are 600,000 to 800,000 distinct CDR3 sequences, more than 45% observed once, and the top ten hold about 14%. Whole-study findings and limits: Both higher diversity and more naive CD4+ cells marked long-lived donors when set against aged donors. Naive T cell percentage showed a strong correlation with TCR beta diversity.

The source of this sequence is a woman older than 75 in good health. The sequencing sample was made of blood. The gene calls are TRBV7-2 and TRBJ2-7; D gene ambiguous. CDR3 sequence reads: CASSLEISFSYEQYF. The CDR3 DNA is TGTGCCAGCAGCTTAGAAATTAGCTTCTCCTACGAGCAGTACTTC.